These T cell receptor beta chains were read from a single sample in a study of blood T cell repertoires in COVID-19. Sequenced by immunoSEQ multiplex PCR; TCRdb stores in-frame clones only, minus some. This sample has under 110,000 clones, with 76% found just once. Sequences were obtained from peripheral blood. The receptors were gathered from a man older than 75 with COVID-19, enrolled during active disease. The CDR3 runs from the conserved cysteine through the conserved F or W. A D gene is named only where the DNA matches it firmly.

d_call: TRBD1
j_call: TRBJ1-4
v_call: TRBV24-1
cdr3_aa: CATAGTDNEKLFF

d_call: TRBD1
j_call: TRBJ1-1
v_call: TRBV6-5
cdr3_aa: CASSLYYRGDTEAFF

d_call: NA
j_call: TRBJ1-1
v_call: TRBV5-6
cdr3_aa: CASSLSSWGGAFF

d_call: NA
j_call: TRBJ2-7
v_call: TRBV28
cdr3_aa: CASTLSGSPYEQYF

d_call: TRBD2
j_call: TRBJ2-7
v_call: TRBV6-4
cdr3_aa: CASSDVGAGGPHVYEQYF

d_call: TRBD2
j_call: TRBJ2-1
v_call: TRBV7-3
cdr3_aa: CASSQELAGANEQFF

d_call: TRBD1
j_call: TRBJ1-1
v_call: TRBV10-3
cdr3_aa: CAISPGQGVTEAFF

d_call: NA
j_call: TRBJ1-5
v_call: TRBV18
cdr3_aa: CASTVGGDQPQHF

d_call: TRBD2
j_call: TRBJ2-3
v_call: TRBV9
cdr3_aa: CASSVDSGSTDTQYF

d_call: TRBD1
j_call: TRBJ2-2
v_call: TRBV2
cdr3_aa: CASTTDRANTGELFF